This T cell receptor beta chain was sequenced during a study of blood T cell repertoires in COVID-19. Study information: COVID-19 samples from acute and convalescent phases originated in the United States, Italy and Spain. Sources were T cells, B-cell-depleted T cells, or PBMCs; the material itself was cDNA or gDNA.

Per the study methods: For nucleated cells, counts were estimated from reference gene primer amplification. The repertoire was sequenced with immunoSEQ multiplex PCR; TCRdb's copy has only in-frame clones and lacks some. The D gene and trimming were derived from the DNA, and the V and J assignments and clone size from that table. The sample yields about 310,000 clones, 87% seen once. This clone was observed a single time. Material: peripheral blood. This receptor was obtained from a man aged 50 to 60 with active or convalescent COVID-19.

Written as DNA, the CDR3 is TGTGCCAGCAGCTTAGTAGCCGACAGTGAGCAGTTCTTC. Translating it yields CASSLVADSEQFF. V and J are TRBV7-9 and TRBJ2-1; possible D gene TRBD1, 5 bases. Trimming removed 1 base from V and 9 bases from J, with 10 bases in between. This CDR3 region has 13 residues. Per the germline V gene, CDR1 is SEHNR and CDR2 is FQNEAQ (reference sequence).